This TCR beta chain was observed in a study of naive and memory T cell subsets. The CDR3 is 15 residues long. V shed 5 bases and J shed 8 bases, with 19 bases lying between them. CDR1 and CDR2 from the germline V gene are KGHSH and LQKENI. This clonotype has more than one count but fewer than ten. Four PCR rounds used nested alpha and beta constant region primers plus the SP2 primer. Alpha and beta constant region primers primed reverse transcription for blood and skin samples. TCRdb analysed the UMI-ligation and nested PCR reads with MiXCR anew, one entry per CDR3 protein. The sample yields around 35,000 distinct CDR3 sequences, approximately 11% seen once. Treatment given: skin biopsy from PPD injection site in Mantoux-positive individual. An oligonucleotide containing a UMI was ligated to the 3' end of TCR cDNA.

This specimen consisted of skin, obtained from a tuberculin skin test site. This TCR came from an adult in good health. The V and J genes are TRBV18 and TRBJ2-1, with a tentative D call TRBD2 (5 bases). CDR3 sequence (DNA): TGTGCCAGCTCAAAGGAGCGGCGAATAACAGATGAGCAGTTCTTC. This gives the protein CASSKERRITDEQFF.